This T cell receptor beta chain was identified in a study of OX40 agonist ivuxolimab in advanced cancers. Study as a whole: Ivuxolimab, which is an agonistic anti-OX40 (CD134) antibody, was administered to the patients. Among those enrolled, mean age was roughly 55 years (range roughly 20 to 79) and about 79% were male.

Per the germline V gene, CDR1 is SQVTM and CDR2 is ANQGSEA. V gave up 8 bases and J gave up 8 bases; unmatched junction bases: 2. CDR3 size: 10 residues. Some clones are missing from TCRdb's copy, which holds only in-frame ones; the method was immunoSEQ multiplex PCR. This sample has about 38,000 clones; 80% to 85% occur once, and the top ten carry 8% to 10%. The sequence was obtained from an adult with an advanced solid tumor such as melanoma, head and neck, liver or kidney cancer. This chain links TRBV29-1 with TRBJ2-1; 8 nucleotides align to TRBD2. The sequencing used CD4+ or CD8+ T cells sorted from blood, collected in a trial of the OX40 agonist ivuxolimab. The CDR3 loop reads CSHGRDEQFF. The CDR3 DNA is TGCAGCCACGGGAGGGATGAGCAGTTCTTC.